One sample yielded the 10 T cell receptor beta chains listed below, sequenced in a study of T cell responses to AZD1222 COVID-19 vaccine. Method: immunoSEQ multiplex PCR; TCRdb's copy keeps in-frame clones and lacks some. The sample has 110,000 or so clones, around 90% seen once. The sample consisted of peripheral blood, taken on day 0 of MenACWY control vaccination. These receptors all come from an adult in good health.

This clone was observed a single time. Sequence at one end of the junction differs from germline and may be a read error. The chain uses TRBV7-7 and TRBJ2-2; possibly TRBD2 for D (7 bases). Per the germline V gene, CDR1 is SSHAT and CDR2 is FNYEAQ (reference sequence). The CDR3 is made up of 15 amino acids. CDR3 loop: CASSRGATNTGELFF. In DNA form, the CDR3 reads TGTGCTAGCAGCCGGGGGGCCACGAACACCGGGGAGCTGTTTTTT.

The gene calls are TRBV7-3 and TRBJ2-5; no definite D call. Trimming took off 0 bases at V and 5 bases at J, with 7 bases between the two ends. This CDR3 region has 13 residues. Germline loops: CDR1 SGHTA, CDR2 FQGTGA. As DNA, the CDR3 is TGTGCCAGCAGCTTAACTAGTTCGGAGACCCAGTACTTC. It encodes CASSLTSSETQYF.

V gene TRBV19 combines with J gene TRBJ1-1, with D possibly matching TRBD1 (5 bases). Looked up from germline, CDR1 is LNHDA and CDR2 is SQIVND (reference sequence). CDR3 length equals 15 residues. V was clipped by 5 bases and J by 7 bases, with 20 bases between them. CDR3 sequence reads: CASSPPDAGRDEAFF. As DNA, the CDR3 is TGTGCCAGTAGTCCGCCCGACGCGGGGCGGGATGAAGCTTTCTTT.

V is TRBV19 and J is TRBJ2-3; D remains ambiguous. The CDR3 covers 15 residues. Germline V gene sequence: CDR1 LNHDA, CDR2 SQIVND (reference sequence). V gave up 3 bases and J gave up 0 bases, with 10 bases separating them. DNA for the CDR3: TGTGCCAGTAGTATGTTCCGGCTTAGCACAGATACGCAGTATTTT. Its translation: CASSMFRLSTDTQYF.

This sequence joins TRBV6-5 and TRBJ1-5; no clear D gene. Germline V lookup: CDR1 MNHEY, CDR2 SVGAGI. This CDR3 is built from 14 residues. The V and J ends lost 0 bases and 9 bases respectively, with 12 bases between them. CDR3 sequence reads: CASSYSTAGGPQHF. The CDR3 DNA reads TGTGCCAGCAGTTACTCGACGGCGGGAGGGCCCCAGCATTTT.

This sequence joins TRBV18 and TRBJ1-4, with D hard to call. This CDR3 has 13 amino acids. Looked up from germline, CDR1 is KGHSH and CDR2 is LQKENI. With 4 bases removed from V and 8 bases from J, the gap between germline ends came to 11 bases. The CDR3 bases are TGTGCCAGCTCACGCTCCGGAGGAGAAAAACTGTTTTTT. It yields the protein CASSRSGGEKLFF.

J is TRBJ1-2 and V is TRBV12-3 or TRBV12-4; D gene uncertain. The CDR3 spans 13 residues. The V end was cut by 6 bases, the J end by 1 base, with 9 bases between. The CDR3 DNA reads TGTGCCAGCAGCGGAGGCGATAACTATGGCTACACCTTC. The encoded protein is CASSGGDNYGYTF.

The gene calls are TRBV3-1 (or the pseudogene TRBV3-2) and TRBJ2-7; D is perhaps TRBD2 (5 bases). The CDR3 extends over 17 amino acids. Germline CDR1 is LGHDT and CDR2 is YNNKEL (reference sequence). Trimming took 4 bases from V and 1 from J, leaving 20 bases between them. CDR3 sequence reads: CASSRIGGGSSSYEQYF. CDR3 coding DNA: TGTGCCAGCAGCCGCATCGGTGGCGGGTCCTCTTCCTACGAGCAGTACTTC.

This sequence joins TRBV15 and TRBJ1-6, with D tentatively TRBD1 (5 bases). There are 15 residues in the CDR3. V was cut by 6 bases and J by 7 bases, with 16 bases left in between. CDR1 is LNHNV and CDR2 is YYDKDF in the germline V gene (reference sequence). The CDR3 sequence is CATSSQGNQNSPLHF. CDR3 DNA sequence: TGTGCCACCAGTAGCCAGGGCAACCAAAATTCACCCCTCCACTTT.

This clone was seen a single time. The V and J genes are TRBV3-1 (or the pseudogene TRBV3-2) and TRBJ2-2, with D hard to call. V lost 3 bases, J lost 2 bases, and 7 bases lay in between. The CDR3 is 14 amino acids. In germline, CDR1 is LGHDT, CDR2 YNNKEL (reference sequence). In DNA, the CDR3 is TGTGCCAGCAGCCAGTTTTATAACACCGGGGAGCTGTTTTTT. This sequence encodes CASSQFYNTGELFF.